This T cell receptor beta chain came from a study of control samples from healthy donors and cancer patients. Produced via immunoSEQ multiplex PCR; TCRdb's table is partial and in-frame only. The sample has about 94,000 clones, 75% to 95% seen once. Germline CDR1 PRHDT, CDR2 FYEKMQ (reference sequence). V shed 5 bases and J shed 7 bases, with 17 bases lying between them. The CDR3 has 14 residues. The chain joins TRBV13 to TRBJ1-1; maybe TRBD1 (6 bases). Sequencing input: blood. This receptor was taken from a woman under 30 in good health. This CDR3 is CASSRRTASGEAFF. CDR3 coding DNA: TGTGCCAGCAGCCGTAGGACAGCCTCAGGTGAAGCTTTCTTT.